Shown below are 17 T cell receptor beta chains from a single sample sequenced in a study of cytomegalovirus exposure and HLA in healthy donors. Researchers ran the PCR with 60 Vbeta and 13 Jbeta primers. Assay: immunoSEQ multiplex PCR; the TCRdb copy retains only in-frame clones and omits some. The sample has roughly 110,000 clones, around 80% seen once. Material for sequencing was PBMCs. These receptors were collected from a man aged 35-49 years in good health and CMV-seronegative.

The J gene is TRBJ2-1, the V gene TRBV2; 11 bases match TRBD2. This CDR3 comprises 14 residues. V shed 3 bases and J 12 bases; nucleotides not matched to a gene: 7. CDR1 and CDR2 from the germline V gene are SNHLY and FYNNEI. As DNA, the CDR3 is TGTGCCAGCAGTGATTTGTCTAGCGGGGGGATGCAGTTCTTC. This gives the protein CASSDLSSGGMQFF.

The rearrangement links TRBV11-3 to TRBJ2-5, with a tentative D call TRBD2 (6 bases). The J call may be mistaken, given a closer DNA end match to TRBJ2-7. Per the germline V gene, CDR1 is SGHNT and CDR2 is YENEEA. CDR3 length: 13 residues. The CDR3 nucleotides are TGTGCCAGCAGCTTAGGCGGGCGGGGCGAGCAGTACTTC. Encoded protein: CASSLGGRGEQYF.

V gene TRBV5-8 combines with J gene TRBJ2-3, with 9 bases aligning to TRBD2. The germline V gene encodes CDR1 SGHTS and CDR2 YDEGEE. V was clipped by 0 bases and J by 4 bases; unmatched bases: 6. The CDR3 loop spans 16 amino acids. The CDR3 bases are TGTGCCAGCAGCTTGGCCGGCGGGGGGGGGTCAGATACGCAGTATTTT. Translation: CASSLAGGGGSDTQYF.

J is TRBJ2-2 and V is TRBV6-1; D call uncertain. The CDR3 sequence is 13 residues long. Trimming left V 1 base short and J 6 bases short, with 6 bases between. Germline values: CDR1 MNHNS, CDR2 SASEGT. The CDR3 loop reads CASSEDMSGELFF. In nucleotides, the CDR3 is TGTGCCAGCAGTGAAGATATGTCCGGGGAGCTGTTTTTT.

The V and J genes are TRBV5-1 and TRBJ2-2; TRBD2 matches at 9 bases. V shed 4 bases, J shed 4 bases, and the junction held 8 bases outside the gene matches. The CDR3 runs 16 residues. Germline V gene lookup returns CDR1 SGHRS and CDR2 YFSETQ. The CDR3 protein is CASSDKRGAGTGELFF. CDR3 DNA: TGCGCCAGCAGCGATAAGCGGGGGGCCGGCACCGGGGAGCTGTTTTTT.

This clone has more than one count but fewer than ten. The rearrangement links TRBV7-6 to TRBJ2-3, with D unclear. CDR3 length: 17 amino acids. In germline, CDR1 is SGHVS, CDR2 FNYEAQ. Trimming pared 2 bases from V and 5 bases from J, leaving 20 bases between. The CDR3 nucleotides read TGTGCCAGCAGCTTATCTACCGGCACATCAGCGAGAGATACGCAGTATTTT. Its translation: CASSLSTGTSARDTQYF.

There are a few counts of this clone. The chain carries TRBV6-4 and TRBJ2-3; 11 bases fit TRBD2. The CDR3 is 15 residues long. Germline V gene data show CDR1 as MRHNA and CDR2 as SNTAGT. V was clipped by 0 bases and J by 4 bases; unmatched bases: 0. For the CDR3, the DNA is TGTGCCAGCAGTGACTCTAGCGGGGGGGCAGATACGCAGTATTTT. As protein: CASSDSSGGADTQYF.

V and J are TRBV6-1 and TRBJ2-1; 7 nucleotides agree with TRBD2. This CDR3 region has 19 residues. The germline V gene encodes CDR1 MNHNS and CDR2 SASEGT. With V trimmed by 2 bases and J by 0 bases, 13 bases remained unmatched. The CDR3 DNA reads TGTGCCAGCAGTGAACGGGTGGGTAGAGCGGGGTCCTCCTACAATGAGCAGTTCTTC. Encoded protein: CASSERVGRAGSSYNEQFF.

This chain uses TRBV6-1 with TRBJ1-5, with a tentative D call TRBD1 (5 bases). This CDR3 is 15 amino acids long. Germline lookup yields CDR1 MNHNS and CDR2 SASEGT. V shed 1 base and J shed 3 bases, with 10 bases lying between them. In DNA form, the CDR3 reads TGTGCCAGCAGTGAAGGGGGCAGACTCAATCAGCCCCAGCATTTT. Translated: CASSEGGRLNQPQHF.

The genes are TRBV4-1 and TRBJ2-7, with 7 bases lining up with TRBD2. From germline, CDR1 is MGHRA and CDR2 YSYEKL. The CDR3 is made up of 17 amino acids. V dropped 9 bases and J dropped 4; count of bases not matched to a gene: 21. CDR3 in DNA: TGCGCCAGGGCCCTTTTTGCGGGGAGGGGCACGGGGTACGAGCAGTACTTC. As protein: CARALFAGRGTGYEQYF.

The CDR3 sequence: CASRDGGASGETQYF. The CDR3 coding sequence is TGTGCCAGTAGGGACGGGGGGGCCTCAGGAGAGACCCAGTACTTC. This chain joins TRBV19 and TRBJ2-5, with 8 bases aligning to TRBD2. The CDR3 covers 15 residues. V trimming: 6 bases; J trimming: 4 bases; junction bases outside the gene matches: 10. From germline, CDR1 is LNHDA and CDR2 SQIVND (reference sequence).

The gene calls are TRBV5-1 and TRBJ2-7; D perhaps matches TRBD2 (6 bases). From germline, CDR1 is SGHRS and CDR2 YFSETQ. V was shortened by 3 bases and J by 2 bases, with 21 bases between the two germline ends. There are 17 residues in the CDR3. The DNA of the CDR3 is TGCGCCAGCAGCTGGTTGGGGAGCGGGCGAACGACCTACGAGCAGTACTTC. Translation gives CASSWLGSGRTTYEQYF.

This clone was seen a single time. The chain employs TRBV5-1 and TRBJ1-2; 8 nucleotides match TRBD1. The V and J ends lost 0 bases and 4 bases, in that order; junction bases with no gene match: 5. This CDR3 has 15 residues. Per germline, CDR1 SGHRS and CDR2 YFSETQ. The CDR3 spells CASSLDARGPYGYTF. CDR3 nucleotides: TGCGCCAGCAGCTTGGATGCCAGGGGGCCCTATGGCTACACCTTC.

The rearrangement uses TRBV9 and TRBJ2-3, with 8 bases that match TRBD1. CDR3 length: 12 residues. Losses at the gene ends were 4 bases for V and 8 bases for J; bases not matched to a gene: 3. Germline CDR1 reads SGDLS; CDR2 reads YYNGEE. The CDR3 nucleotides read TGTGCCAGCAGCCTACAGGGGGGTACGCAGTATTTT. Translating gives CASSLQGGTQYF.

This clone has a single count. CDR3 coding DNA: TGCGCCAGCAGCCTGGACAGTAACACTGAAGCTTTCTTT. Its translation is CASSLDSNTEAFF. The V call is TRBV5-1, the J call TRBJ1-1; D may be TRBD1 (6 bases). V lost 4 bases to trimming and J lost 2 bases, with 9 bases between them. The CDR3 covers 13 residues. CDR1 SGHRS and CDR2 YFSETQ come from the germline V gene.

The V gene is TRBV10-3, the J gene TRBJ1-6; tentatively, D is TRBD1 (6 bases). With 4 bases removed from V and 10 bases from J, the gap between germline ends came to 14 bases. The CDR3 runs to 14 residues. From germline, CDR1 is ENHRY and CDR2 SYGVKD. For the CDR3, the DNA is TGTGCCATCAGTGGGCACTCGCAGGGGTCACCCCTCCACTTT. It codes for CAISGHSQGSPLHF.

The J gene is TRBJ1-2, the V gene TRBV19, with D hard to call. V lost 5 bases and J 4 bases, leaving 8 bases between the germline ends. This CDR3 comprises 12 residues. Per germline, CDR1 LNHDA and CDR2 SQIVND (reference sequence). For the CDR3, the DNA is TGTGCCAGTAGTTTATCCCTCTATGGCTACACCTTC. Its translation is CASSLSLYGYTF.